Shown below are 10 T cell receptor beta chains from a single sample sequenced in a study of OX40 agonist ivuxolimab in advanced cancers. Clones were read by immunoSEQ multiplex PCR, and TCRdb kept only the in-frame ones, dropping some. The repertoire holds some 86,000 clones, with approximately 85% as singletons. The sample consisted of CD4+ or CD8+ T cells sorted from blood, taken in a trial of the OX40 agonist ivuxolimab. Every receptor here comes from an adult with an advanced solid tumor such as melanoma, head and neck, liver or kidney cancer.

In this sample, this clone turned up once. The V call is TRBV5-4, the J call TRBJ2-1; possible D gene TRBD1, 5 bases. The CDR3 runs 14 residues. The V and J ends lost 4 bases and 5 bases respectively, with 13 bases between them. In germline, CDR1 is SGHNT, CDR2 YYREEE (reference sequence). The CDR3: CASSNRIFDNEQFF. Here the CDR3 DNA reads TGTGCCAGCAGCAACAGGATATTCGACAATGAGCAGTTCTTC.

V gene TRBV13 combines with J gene TRBJ2-3, with D uncertain. The CDR3 covers 15 residues. The germline V and J ends were trimmed by 0 bases and 0 bases, with 7 bases remaining between them. Germline lookup yields CDR1 PRHDT and CDR2 FYEKMQ (reference sequence). The CDR3 loop reads CASSLGQPSTDTQYF. For the CDR3, the DNA is TGTGCCAGCAGCTTAGGCCAGCCTAGCACAGATACGCAGTATTTT.

This clone was seen once. This chain connects TRBV5-6 to TRBJ2-2; D ambiguous. With 5 bases removed from V and 7 bases from J, the gap between germline ends came to 6 bases. Germline lookup yields CDR1 SGHDT and CDR2 YYEEEE. The CDR3 contains 11 residues. The CDR3 sequence: CASSFYGELFF. The CDR3, as DNA: TGTGCCAGCAGTTTTTACGGGGAGCTGTTTTTT.

The gene calls are TRBV15 and TRBJ2-2, with no clear D. With 1 base removed from V and 0 bases from J, the gap between germline ends came to 9 bases. CDR1 is LNHNV and CDR2 is YYDKDF in the germline V gene (reference sequence). This CDR3 is built from 16 residues. CDR3 sequence reads: CATSRGTGTNTGELFF. In DNA form, the CDR3 reads TGTGCCACCAGCAGAGGAACGGGCACGAACACCGGGGAGCTGTTTTTT.

As concerns this clone: At one end the junction does not follow the germline gene, possibly because of a read error. V and J are TRBV7-2 and TRBJ1-3; no clear D gene. Germline V CDR1 and CDR2: SGHTA, FQGNSA. CDR3 size: 15 residues. CDR3 amino acids: CASSSSTLSGNTVYF. The DNA for the CDR3 is TGTGCCAGCAGTTCCTCTACCCTCTCTGGAAACACCGTATATTTT.

The rearrangement links TRBV28 to TRBJ2-7; 7 bases align to TRBD1. The germline V gene encodes CDR1 MDHEN and CDR2 SYDVKM. With V trimmed by 6 bases and J by 2 bases, 4 bases remained unmatched. The CDR3 covers 13 residues. CDR3 in amino acids: CASRGDRTYEQYF. The CDR3 coding sequence is TGTGCCAGCAGGGGGGACAGAACCTACGAGCAGTACTTC.

The J gene is TRBJ2-7, the V gene TRBV11-2; TRBD1 is a possible D gene (6 bases). The CDR3 is 15 amino acids. Trimming took 1 base from V and 2 from J, leaving 12 bases between them. The germline gives CDR1 SGHAT, CDR2 FQNNGV. Here the CDR3 reads CASSLAGGQTYEQYF. The CDR3 nucleotides read TGTGCCAGCAGCTTAGCAGGTGGACAGACCTACGAGCAGTACTTC.

J is TRBJ2-1 and V is TRBV19, with 8 nucleotides matching TRBD2. This CDR3 spans 16 amino acids. J lost 4 bases, V lost 4 bases, and 9 bases had no gene match. Germline V CDR1 and CDR2: LNHDA, SQIVND (reference sequence). Here the CDR3 reads CASSTHISGIYNEQFF. The CDR3 coding sequence is TGTGCCAGTAGTACCCATATTAGCGGGATTTACAATGAGCAGTTCTTC.

This clone was seen just once. The sample holds other DNA sequences that translate to the same CDR3. The chain employs TRBV18 and TRBJ2-1; tentatively, D is TRBD1 (6 bases). Between the trimmed V and J ends, which lost 6 bases and 8 bases, there was a span of 17 bases. Germline CDR1 and CDR2: KGHSH and LQKENI. There are 14 residues in the CDR3. The CDR3 loop is CASSPTGDRDEQFF. CDR3 coding DNA: TGTGCCAGCTCTCCGACAGGAGACCGCGATGAGCAGTTCTTC.

The chain combines TRBV11-2 with TRBJ2-7; 10 bases fit TRBD2. The CDR3 has 14 amino acids. V was pared by 5 bases and J by 3 bases, with 4 bases of the junction left unmatched. Germline values: CDR1 SGHAT, CDR2 FQNNGV. The CDR3 loop is CASSLAGDFYEQYF. CDR3 coding DNA: TGTGCCAGCAGCCTAGCGGGAGATTTCTACGAGCAGTACTTC. The complete variable domain, with remaining parts taken from reference TRBV11-2 and TRBJ2-7, reads EAGVAQSPRYKIIEKRQSVAFWCNPISGHATLYWYQQILGQGPKLLIQFQNNGVVDDSQLPKDRFSAERLKGVDSTLKIQPAKLEDSAVYLCASSLAGDFYEQYFGPGTRLTVT.